This TCR beta chain was documented in a study of early T cells in non-severe SARS-CoV-2 infection. MiXCR, run by TCRdb on the 5' RACE reads, gives a single entry per CDR3 protein. Among about 28,000 distinct CDR3 sequences, 3.5% to 5.5% were seen once, and the ten largest hold under 6%. Germline CDR1 is DFQATT and CDR2 is SNEGSKA (reference sequence). V lost 5 bases, J lost 3 bases, and 13 bases stayed unmatched. The CDR3 length is 16 residues. The clonotype was recovered from an adult who was a healthcare worker with PCR-confirmed SARS-CoV-2 infection or an uninfected control (not recorded which). J is TRBJ1-5 and V is TRBV20-1; TRBD1 aligns across 7 bases. Source: whole blood, taken at baseline. The CDR3 nucleotides are TGCAGTGCTCAGACCTTAGGACAGGCTAACAATCAGCCCCAGCATTTT. This translates into CSAQTLGQANNQPQHF.